The rows below give T cell receptor beta chains drawn from one sample of a study of cytomegalovirus exposure and HLA in healthy donors. Sequenced by immunoSEQ multiplex PCR; TCRdb stores in-frame clones only, minus some. The sample yields 150,000 to 170,000 clones, about four fifths seen once. Sequenced material: PBMCs. These receptors were obtained from a man aged 25-45 years in good health and CMV-seropositive. CDR3s include the opening cysteine and the closing phenylalanine or tryptophan. D genes are given only for firm matches. Size is omitted from some rows. Given values are once, few, many or a class for expanded clones.

NA | TRBJ2-5 | NA | TRBV6-1 | CASTEAGWETQYF | TGTGCCAGCACCGAGGCGGGTTGGGAGACCCAGTACTTC
TRBD1 | TRBJ1-1 | NA | TRBV11-3 | CASSSRETGGGITFF | TGTGCCAGCAGCTCTCGGGAGACAGGGGGCGGAATCACTTTCTTT
TRBD2 | TRBJ2-1 | NA | TRBV7-3 | CASRLAGGLNEQFF | TGTGCCAGCCGGCTAGCGGGGGGACTCAATGAGCAGTTCTTC
NA | TRBJ1-1 | NA | TRBV27 | CASSQGRGFMNTEAFF | TGTGCCAGCAGCCAAGGACGGGGTTTCATGAACACTGAAGCTTTCTTT
TRBD1 | TRBJ2-3 | NA | TRBV6-5 | CASSYRGRATQYF | TGTGCCAGCAGTTACAGGGGGCGGGCTACGCAGTATTTT
TRBD1 | TRBJ1-4 | NA | TRBV4-3 | CASSQDRRDRVNEKLFF | TGCGCCAGCAGCCAAGATAGGCGAGACAGGGTTAATGAAAAACTGTTTTTT
TRBD1 | TRBJ1-2 | NA | TRBV27 | CASSLSYRGYGYTF | TGTGCCAGCAGTTTATCGTACAGGGGTTATGGCTACACCTTC
NA | TRBJ2-3 | NA | TRBV5-1 | CASSLGGQSTDTQYF | TGCGCCAGCAGCTTGGGAGGACAAAGCACAGATACGCAGTATTTT
NA | TRBJ2-1 | NA | TRBV4-3 | CASSQESGLGFEQFF | TGCGCCAGCAGCCAAGAAAGCGGTCTGGGATTTGAGCAGTTCTTC
TRBD1 | TRBJ1-5 | once | TRBV10-3 | CASTKGANQPQHF | TGTGCCAGTACGAAGGGGGCCAATCAGCCCCAGCATTTT
NA | TRBJ1-6 | NA | TRBV28 | CASKMEGVRNSPLHF | TGTGCCAGCAAGATGGAGGGCGTGAGGAATTCACCCCTCCACTTT
NA | TRBJ1-1 | once | TRBV30 | CAWDRGLLRRGTEAFF | TGTGCCTGGGACCGGGGACTTCTCCGCCGGGGCACTGAAGCTTTCTTT
NA | TRBJ1-1 | NA | TRBV28 | CASIPPGGGGFRAFF | TGTGCCAGCATCCCACCGGGGGGTGGGGGTTTCAGGGCTTTCTTT
NA | TRBJ2-1 | NA | TRBV15 | CATSRDVGIDEQFF | TGTGCCACCAGCAGAGATGTGGGCATCGATGAGCAGTTCTTC
NA | TRBJ1-1 | NA | TRBV27 | CASSDLTRTPIEAFF | TGTGCCAGCAGTGACCTGACCCGGACACCGATTGAAGCTTTCTTT
TRBD1 | TRBJ2-3 | NA | TRBV5-6 | CASSFKGATQYF | TGTGCCAGCAGCTTCAAGGGGGCCACGCAGTATTTT
TRBD1 | TRBJ2-2 | NA | TRBV4-1 | CASSPLGTGSTGELFF | TGCGCCAGCAGCCCGCTGGGGACAGGGTCCACCGGGGAGCTGTTTTTT
TRBD2 | TRBJ2-1 | NA | TRBV19 | CASTSGGSSYNEQFF | TGTGCCAGTACCAGCGGGGGTAGCTCCTACAATGAGCAGTTCTTC
NA | TRBJ1-3 | NA | TRBV28 | CASSFATDTSGNTIYF | TGTGCCAGCAGTTTCGCGACAGACACCTCTGGAAACACCATATATTTT
NA | TRBJ2-6 | NA | TRBV7-9 | CAAWGLGANVLTF | TGTGCAGCCTGGGGGCTTGGGGCCAACGTCCTGACTTTC
NA | TRBJ1-2 | NA | TRBV30 | CAWSMGRSESGYTF | TGTGCCTGGAGTATGGGGAGAAGCGAGAGTGGCTACACCTTC
NA | TRBJ1-3 | NA | TRBV28 | CASRAGVESGNTIYF | TGTGCCAGCAGAGCAGGGGTTGAGTCTGGAAACACCATATATTTT
TRBD1 | TRBJ1-1 | few | TRBV5-5 | CASSPRTGGEAFF | TGTGCCAGCAGCCCCCGGACAGGAGGTGAAGCTTTCTTT
NA | TRBJ2-2 | NA | TRBV7-2 | CASSGHSTGELFF | TGTGCCAGCAGTGGACATAGCACCGGGGAGCTGTTTTTT
TRBD1 | TRBJ1-1 | NA | TRBV14 | CASSHTYDRVATEAFF | TGTGCCAGCAGCCATACTTACGACAGGGTGGCCACTGAAGCTTTCTTT
TRBD1 | TRBJ2-7 | NA | TRBV7-7 | CASSLGAGTEVYEQYF | TGTGCTAGCAGCTTAGGTGCCGGGACAGAGGTCTACGAGCAGTACTTC
TRBD2 | TRBJ2-7 | NA | TRBV6-5 | CASWEGSHEQYF | TGTGCCAGCTGGGAGGGTAGCCACGAGCAGTACTTC
NA | TRBJ1-6 | few | TRBV4-3 | CASSQQQGQYNSPLHF | TGCGCCAGCAGCCAGCAGCAGGGCCAATATAATTCACCCCTCCACTTT
NA | TRBJ2-3 | NA | TRBV12-2 | CASRLGTRAGDTQYF | TGTGCAAGTCGCTTAGGGACCCGGGCGGGAGATACGCAGTATTTT
TRBD2 | TRBJ2-7 | few | TRBV5-4 | CASSLEGTNSYEQYF | TGTGCCAGCAGCTTGGAGGGGACTAACTCCTACGAGCAGTACTTC
TRBD2 | TRBJ2-7 | NA | TRBV7-2 | CPLCTETYVVAGSYEQYF | TGTCCTTTGTGCACCGAGACGTACGTAGTAGCGGGGTCCTACGAGCAGTACTTC
NA | TRBJ2-4 | once | TRBV19 | CASSNVGSKNIQYF | TGTGCCAGTAGTAACGTCGGGTCGAAAAACATTCAGTACTTC
TRBD2 | TRBJ2-2 | NA | TRBV11-3 | CASSLAGGSSGELFF | TGTGCCAGCAGTCTAGCGGGAGGCTCTTCCGGGGAGCTGTTTTTT
TRBD1 | TRBJ2-1 | few | TRBV5-1 | CASSLGSGGVSNEQFF | TGCGCCAGCAGCTTGGGTTCAGGGGGCGTCTCTAATGAGCAGTTCTTC
NA | TRBJ1-2 | NA | TRBV6-5 | CASSYSGTLTSGGYTF | TGTGCCAGCAGTTACTCCGGGACACTCACTTCGGGTGGCTACACCTTC
TRBD1 | TRBJ2-1 | NA | TRBV7-3 | CASSPRPGTGNEQFF | TGTGCCAGCAGCCCACGTCCCGGGACAGGGAATGAGCAGTTCTTC
TRBD2 | TRBJ2-1 | NA | TRBV7-9 | CASSQGGLAGGEQFF | TGTGCCAGCAGCCAAGGGGGACTAGCGGGAGGTGAGCAGTTCTTC
TRBD2 | TRBJ2-3 | NA | TRBV7-6 | CASSSLAGGITDTQYF | TGTGCCAGCAGCTCGTTAGCGGGGGGGATCACAGATACGCAGTATTTT
NA | TRBJ2-1 | NA | TRBV9 | CASSVGYRSYNEQFF | TGTGCCAGCAGCGTAGGCTACAGAAGTTACAATGAGCAGTTCTTC
TRBD1 | TRBJ2-2 | NA | TRBV19 | CASSTSGGTGELFF | TGTGCCAGTAGTACGTCAGGGGGCACCGGGGAGCTGTTTTTT
TRBD2 | TRBJ2-1 | NA | TRBV30 | CACTGLAGALGEQFF | TGTGCCTGTACCGGACTAGCGGGGGCTTTGGGTGAGCAGTTCTTC
NA | TRBJ1-2 | NA | TRBV4-3 | CASSQDRRARYDGYTF | TGCGCCAGCAGCCAAGATAGGCGGGCCCGTTATGACGGCTACACCTTC
TRBD1 | TRBJ2-1 | NA | TRBV5-8 | CASSRPGQGGKNEQFF | TGTGCCAGCAGCCGGCCGGGACAGGGGGGGAAAAATGAGCAGTTCTTC
NA | TRBJ2-2 | NA | TRBV2 | CASFLKGTGELFF | TGTGCCAGCTTCCTCAAGGGGACCGGGGAGCTGTTTTTT
TRBD2 | TRBJ2-7 | NA | TRBV7-2 | CASSLGTSGGYGQYF | TGTGCCAGCAGCTTGGGGACTAGCGGGGGTTACGGGCAGTACTTC
NA | TRBJ1-4 | NA | TRBV4-2 | CATRQTQTTNEKLFF | TGTGCCACCCGACAGACCCAAACAACTAATGAAAAACTGTTTTTT
NA | TRBJ1-2 | NA | TRBV6-1 | CASRTRWERTNGYTF | TGTGCCAGCAGGACCCGTTGGGAAAGGACTAATGGCTACACCTTC
TRBD1 | TRBJ2-7 | NA | TRBV5-6 | CASSTDREKVYEQYF | TGTGCCAGCAGCACCGACAGGGAGAAGGTCTACGAGCAGTACTTC
NA | TRBJ1-1 | NA | TRBV19 | CASSTGWGEAFF | TGTGCCAGTAGTACGGGGTGGGGTGAAGCTTTCTTT
NA | TRBJ1-1 | NA | TRBV27 | CASSSPQALLTEAFF | TGTGCCAGCAGTTCACCGCAGGCGCTTCTCACTGAAGCTTTCTTT